Sequencing of this T cell receptor (beta chain) was carried out in a study of cytomegalovirus exposure and HLA in healthy donors. This PCR relied on a set of 60 Vbeta primers and 13 Jbeta primers. Measured with immunoSEQ multiplex PCR; TCRdb has only the in-frame clones, and not every one. The sample yields roughly 62,000 clones, of which the top ten take up approximately 2.1%. Study results and caveats: The majority of TCR sequences were rare, yet some public TCRs appeared in many donors. HLA allele associations emerged for around 16,000 TCR beta sequences in a later analysis, at 0.05 false discovery rate.

CDR1 is SGHNT and CDR2 is YENEEA in the germline V gene. CDR3 length: 15 residues. The J segment lost 6 bases and the V segment lost 5 bases, leaving 9 bases of the junction unmatched. Points on this clone: Antigen: not known.

What was sequenced was PBMCs. This clonotype was sampled from a woman between 18 and 30 years old in good health and CMV-seronegative. This chain uses TRBV11-3 with TRBJ2-3, with 9 nucleotides matching TRBD1. CDR3 in amino acids: CASSLSGTGWDTQYF. The DNA of the CDR3 is TGTGCCAGCAGCCTATCCGGGACAGGGTGGGATACGCAGTATTTT.